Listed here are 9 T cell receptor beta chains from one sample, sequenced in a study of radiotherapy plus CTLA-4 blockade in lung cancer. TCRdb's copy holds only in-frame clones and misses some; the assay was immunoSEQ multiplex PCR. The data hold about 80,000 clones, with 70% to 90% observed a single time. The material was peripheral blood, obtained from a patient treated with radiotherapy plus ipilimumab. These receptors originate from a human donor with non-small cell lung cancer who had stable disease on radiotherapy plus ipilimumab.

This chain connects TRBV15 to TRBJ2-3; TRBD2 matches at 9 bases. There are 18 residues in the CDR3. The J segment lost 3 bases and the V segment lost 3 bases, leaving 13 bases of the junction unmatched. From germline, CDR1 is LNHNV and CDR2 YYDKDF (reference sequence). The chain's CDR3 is CATSSDGIQRGATDTQYF. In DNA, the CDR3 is TGTGCCACCAGCAGTGACGGGATTCAGCGGGGGGCAACAGATACGCAGTATTTT. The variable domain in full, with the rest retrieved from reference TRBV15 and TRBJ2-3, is DAMVIQNPRYQVTQFGKPVTLSCSQTLNHNVMYWYQQKSSQAPKLLFHYYDKDFNNEADTPDNFQSRRPNTSFCFLDIRSPGLGDTAMYLCATSSDGIQRGATDTQYFGPGTRLTVL.

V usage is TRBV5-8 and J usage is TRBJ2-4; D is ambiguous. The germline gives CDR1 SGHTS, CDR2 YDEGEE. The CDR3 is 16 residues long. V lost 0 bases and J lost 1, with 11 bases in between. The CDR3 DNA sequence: TGTGCCAGCAGCTTGGGGGCGATTGGGGCCAAAAACATTCAGTACTTC. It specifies CASSLGAIGAKNIQYF.

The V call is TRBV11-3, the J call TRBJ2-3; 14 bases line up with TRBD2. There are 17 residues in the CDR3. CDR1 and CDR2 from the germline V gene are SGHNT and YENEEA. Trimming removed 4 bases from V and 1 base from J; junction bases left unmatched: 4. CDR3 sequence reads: CASSSGTSGGGTDTQYF. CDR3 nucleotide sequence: TGTGCCAGCAGCTCCGGGACTAGCGGGGGCGGCACAGATACGCAGTATTTT.

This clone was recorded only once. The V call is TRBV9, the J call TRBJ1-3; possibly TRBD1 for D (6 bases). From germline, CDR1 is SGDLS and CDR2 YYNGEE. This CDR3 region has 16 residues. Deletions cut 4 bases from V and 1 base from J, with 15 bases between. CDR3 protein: CASSPTPTGSGNTIYF. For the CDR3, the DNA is TGTGCCAGCAGCCCCACACCTACAGGGTCTGGAAACACCATATATTTT.

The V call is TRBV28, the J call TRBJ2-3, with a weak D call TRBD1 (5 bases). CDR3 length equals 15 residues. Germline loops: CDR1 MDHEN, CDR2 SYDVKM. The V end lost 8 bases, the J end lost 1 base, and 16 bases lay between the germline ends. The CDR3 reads CASLPQGRGTDTQYF. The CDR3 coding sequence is TGTGCCAGCCTTCCTCAGGGTAGGGGCACAGATACGCAGTATTTT. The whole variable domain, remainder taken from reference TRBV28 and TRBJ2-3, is DVKVTQSSRYLVKRTGEKVFLECVQDMDHENMFWYRQDPGLGLRLIYFSYDVKMKEKGDIPEGYSVSREKKERFSLILESASTNQTSMYLCASLPQGRGTDTQYFGPGTRLTVL.

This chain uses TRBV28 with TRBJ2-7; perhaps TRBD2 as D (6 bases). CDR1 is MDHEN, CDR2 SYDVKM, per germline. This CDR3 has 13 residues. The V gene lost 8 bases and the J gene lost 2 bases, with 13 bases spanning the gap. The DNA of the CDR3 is TGTGCCAGCGGCTCCGGGAGCCCCTACGAGCAGTACTTC. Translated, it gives CASGSGSPYEQYF.

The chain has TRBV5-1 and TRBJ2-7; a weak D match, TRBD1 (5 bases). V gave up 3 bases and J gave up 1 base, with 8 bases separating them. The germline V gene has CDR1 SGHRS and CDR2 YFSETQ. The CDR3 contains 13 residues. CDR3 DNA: TGCGCCAGCAGCTCGACAGTTTCCTACGAGCAGTACTTC. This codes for CASSSTVSYEQYF.

The CDR3 here is CASSLVGSGELFF. The CDR3 bases are TGTGCCAGCAGCTTAGTGGGATCCGGGGAGCTGTTTTTT. The chain employs TRBV11-1 and TRBJ2-2, with unresolved D. CDR1 SGHAT and CDR2 FQDESV come from the germline V gene (reference sequence). This CDR3 spans 13 amino acids. V dropped 1 base and J dropped 6 bases, with 6 bases sitting between them.

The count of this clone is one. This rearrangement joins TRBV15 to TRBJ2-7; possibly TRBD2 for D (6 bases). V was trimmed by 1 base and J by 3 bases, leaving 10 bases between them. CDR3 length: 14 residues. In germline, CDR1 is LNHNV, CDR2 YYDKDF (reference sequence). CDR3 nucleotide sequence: TGTGCCACCAGCAGAGTTGCGGGGTTCTACGAGCAGTACTTC. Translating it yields CATSRVAGFYEQYF.